The TCR beta chain described here comes from a study of T cell repertoires in cytomegalovirus infection. Across the whole study: The authors relied on CMV epitopes, both recently identified HLA-C-restricted and well-studied HLA-B-restricted. TCR beta signatures that were public indicated CMV infection and matching HLA type. Whole-study findings and limits: HLA-C-restricted TCR beta clonotypes specific for CMV led the ex vivo response.

TCRdb fed the reads into MiXCR, producing one record per CDR3 protein. The sample has hundreds of thousands of distinct CDR3 sequences; roughly 46% are singletons. Comments on this clonotype: The antigen remains unidentified.

The CDR3 spans 15 residues. CDR1 MDHEN and CDR2 SYDVKM come from the germline V gene. The V and J ends lost 5 bases and 5 bases respectively, with 15 bases between them. The sequencing here drew on cultured PBMCs, taken from culture after CMV antigen stimulation. The clonotype originates from a human donor in good health (CMV status not recorded). Some clones in this sample may be carry-over from other donors' samples. V and J are TRBV28 and TRBJ1-4; a possible D gene is TRBD1 (5 bases). CDR3 in amino acids: CASSALRQRNEKLFF. CDR3 nucleotides: TGTGCCAGCAGTGCCCTCCGACAGAGAAATGAAAAACTGTTTTTT.